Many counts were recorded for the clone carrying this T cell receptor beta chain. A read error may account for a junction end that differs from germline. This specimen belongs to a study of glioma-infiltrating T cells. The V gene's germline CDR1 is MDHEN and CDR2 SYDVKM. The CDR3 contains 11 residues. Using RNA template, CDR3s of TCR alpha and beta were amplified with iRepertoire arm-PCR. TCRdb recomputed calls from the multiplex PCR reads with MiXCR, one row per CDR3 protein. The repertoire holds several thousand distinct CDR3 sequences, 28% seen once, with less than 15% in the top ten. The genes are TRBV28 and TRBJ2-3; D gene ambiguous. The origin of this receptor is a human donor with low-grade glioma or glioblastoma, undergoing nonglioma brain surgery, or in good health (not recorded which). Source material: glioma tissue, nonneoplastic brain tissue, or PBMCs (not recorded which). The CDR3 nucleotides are TGTGCCAGCATATCCGGAGATACGCAATATTTT. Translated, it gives CASISGDTQYF.